This T cell receptor (beta chain) was documented in a study of immune heterogeneity within non-small cell lung tumors. Template came from bulk tumor genomic DNA, at around 630 ng per sample. While surgery was under way, several biopsies spaced far apart were taken per primary tumor. Samples came from untreated patients having curative surgery for newly diagnosed non-small cell lung cancer. Germline loops: CDR1 SGHKS, CDR2 YYEKEE (reference sequence). V was clipped by 4 bases and J by 4 bases, with 12 bases between them. The CDR3 consists of 14 residues. It was with 32 V and 13 J primers that multiplex PCR amplified TCR beta CDR3. TCRdb reprocessed the multiplex PCR reads with MiXCR, giving one entry per CDR3 protein. The sample carries some 3,300 distinct CDR3 sequences, roughly a quarter recorded once.

The receptor comes from a man in his sixties with non-small cell lung cancer. The sequencing input was lung tumor tissue. V usage is TRBV5-5 and J usage is TRBJ2-1, with a weak D call TRBD1 (6 bases). CDR3 coding DNA: TGTGCCAGCAGCCCGGGGACACTTTACAATGAGCAGTTCTTC. This translates into CASSPGTLYNEQFF.